This TCR beta chain was sequenced in a study of shared clonotypes between healthy human individuals. Study details: CD4 naive cells filled three plates per donor, CD4 memory three, CD8 naive two and CD8 memory one.

The CDR3 has 14 residues. Germline V CDR1 and CDR2: SGHNT, YYREEE (reference sequence). V was shortened by 4 bases and J by 8 bases, with 16 bases between the two germline ends. In the case of this clone: Antigen: not known.

Terminally differentiated effector memory CD45RA+ cells were excluded by CCR7 positive selection of CD45RO-negative cells. TCRdb's copy holds only in-frame clones and misses some; the assay was immunoSEQ multiplex PCR. The sample gives roughly 2,000,000 clones, over 85% of which show up once; around 1.8% is in the top ten. Whole-study findings and limits: When compared with the clonotypes that were shared by all four sorted-subset donors, the non-shared clonotypes turned out to have lower generation probabilities. Memory subsets generally showed lower estimated richness than naive subsets.

The receptor comes from a man younger than 35 in good health. Some clones in this sample may be carry-over from other donors' samples. The sequenced sample consisted of naive CD8+ T cells from PBMCs. V and J are TRBV5-4 and TRBJ2-1; tentative D call: TRBD2 (5 bases). This CDR3 is CASSRGRFGDEQFF. The CDR3, as DNA: TGTGCCAGCAGCCGGGGTCGTTTTGGGGATGAGCAGTTCTTC.